This is a list of T cell receptor beta chains from one sample in a study of technical replicates of blood from several donors. The repertoire was sequenced with immunoSEQ multiplex PCR; TCRdb's copy has only in-frame clones and lacks some. The profile covers approximately 97,000 clones, with 95% appearing a single time and 0.3% to 0.35% taken by the ten largest. Sequenced: T cells isolated from PBMCs. Source of these receptors: a human donor in good health. Both conserved end residues are part of each CDR3. A D gene is named only where the DNA matches it firmly. Size values are once, few and many counts, or a class for expanded clones, and some rows have none.

length	size	V	D	J	CDR3	DNA
16	NA	TRBV7-3	NA	TRBJ2-2	CASSFSGDEGTGELFF	TGTGCCAGCAGCTTTTCAGGGGATGAGGGCACCGGGGAGCTGTTTTTT
15	NA	TRBV4-3	NA	TRBJ2-7	CASSQVQGPSYEQYF	TGCGCCAGCAGCCAAGTGCAGGGGCCCTCCTACGAGCAGTACTTC
11	NA	TRBV28	NA	TRBJ2-5	CASSFKETQYF	TGTGCCAGCAGTTTCAAAGAGACCCAGTACTTC
11	NA	TRBV2	NA	TRBJ1-2	CATEANYGYTF	TGTGCCACCGAGGCTAACTATGGCTACACCTTC
16	NA	TRBV5-1	TRBD2	TRBJ2-1	CASRMERGGSYNEQFF	TGCGCCAGCAGGATGGAGCGGGGCGGGTCCTACAATGAGCAGTTCTTC
14	NA	TRBV7-2	TRBD1	TRBJ2-7	CASSKDRGPREQYF	TGTGCCAGCAGCAAGGACAGGGGTCCGCGGGAGCAGTACTTC
11	NA	TRBV29-1	NA	TRBJ2-7	CSVGQDYEQYF	TGCAGCGTTGGCCAGGACTACGAGCAGTACTTC
13	NA	TRBV27	NA	TRBJ2-1	CASSLGPGNEQFF	TGTGCCAGCAGCCTGGGGCCGGGCAATGAGCAGTTCTTC
13	NA	TRBV7-2	NA	TRBJ2-3	CASSFVPADTQYF	TGTGCCAGCAGCTTCGTTCCGGCAGATACGCAGTATTTT
14	NA	TRBV4-2	TRBD2	TRBJ2-7	CASSPEAGPYEQYF	TGTGCCAGCAGCCCAGAAGCGGGGCCCTACGAGCAGTACTTC
13	NA	TRBV2	TRBD1	TRBJ2-5	CASSGTGEETQYF	TGTGCCAGCAGTGGCACAGGGGAGGAGACCCAGTACTTC
16	NA	TRBV2	NA	TRBJ2-5	CASSASGGGGLETQYF	TGTGCCAGCAGTGCCTCCGGGGGCGGGGGACTAGAGACCCAGTACTTC
16	NA	TRBV19	TRBD2	TRBJ2-5	CASSTRLATNQETQYF	TGTGCCAGTAGTACCCGACTAGCGACAAACCAAGAGACCCAGTACTTC
16	NA	TRBV28	TRBD1	TRBJ2-1	CASSPPKTGVYNEQFF	TGTGCCAGCAGTCCCCCTAAGACAGGGGTATACAATGAGCAGTTCTTC
12	NA	TRBV25-1	TRBD1	TRBJ1-1	CATGQGGPEAFF	TGTGCCACCGGACAGGGGGGGCCTGAAGCTTTCTTT
14	NA	TRBV30	NA	TRBJ2-1	CAWSVLLSHDEQFF	TGTGCCTGGAGTGTACTTCTGAGTCACGATGAGCAGTTCTTC
11	NA	TRBV10-3	NA	TRBJ1-1	CAISMGGEAFF	TGTGCCATCAGTATGGGGGGAGAAGCTTTCTTT
15	NA	TRBV28	TRBD1	TRBJ2-1	CASLSRDSSYNEQFF	TGTGCCAGCCTATCCCGGGACAGCTCCTACAATGAGCAGTTCTTC
13	NA	TRBV7-9	NA	TRBJ1-1	CASSLVGQPGVFF	TGTGCCAGCAGCTTAGTCGGACAGCCCGGGGTTTTCTTT
13	NA	TRBV7-9	NA	TRBJ1-1	CASSFPGNTEAFF	TGTGCCAGCAGCTTCCCAGGGAACACTGAAGCTTTCTTT
15	NA	TRBV5-6	TRBD1	TRBJ2-7	CASSLGGGGRYEQYF	TGTGCCAGCAGCTTGGGAGGGGGCGGCAGGTACGAGCAGTACTTC
17	once	TRBV27	NA	TRBJ1-1	CASSLASGGLRNTEAFF	TGTGCCAGCAGTTTAGCTTCGGGGGGATTAAGGAACACTGAAGCTTTCTTT
15	once	TRBV28	TRBD1	TRBJ1-4	CASSPNRGFREKLFF	TGTGCCAGCAGTCCAAACAGGGGATTTCGTGAAAAACTGTTTTTT
14	once	TRBV29-1	TRBD1	TRBJ2-3	CSVEDRGGPDTQYF	TGCAGCGTTGAAGATCGAGGGGGCCCAGATACGCAGTATTTT